The 18 T cell receptor beta chains reported below all come from one sample, sequenced in a study of blood T cell repertoires in COVID-19. Generated by immunoSEQ multiplex PCR, the TCRdb table keeps only in-frame clones and is missing some. This table holds 130,000 to 150,000 clones, 75% to 85% found once. The source material was peripheral blood. Receptors were obtained from a man between 60 and 75 years old with active or convalescent COVID-19.

The chain carries TRBV3-1 (or the pseudogene TRBV3-2) and TRBJ2-1; D is unresolved. The ends were cut back, 0 bases at V and 7 bases at J, with 16 bases in the middle. Germline CDR1 LGHDT, CDR2 YNNKEL (reference sequence). The length of the CDR3 is 16 residues. DNA of the CDR3: TGTGCCAGCAGCCAAGATCCGTATCCCAGTCTGAATGAGCAGTTCTTC. Amino acids: CASSQDPYPSLNEQFF.

The V and J genes are TRBV10-3 and TRBJ1-2, with D perhaps matching TRBD1 (6 bases). This CDR3 comprises 14 residues. The V gene lost 9 bases and the J gene lost 0 bases, with 14 bases spanning the gap. Germline CDR1 reads ENHRY; CDR2 reads SYGVKD. Here the CDR3 DNA reads TGTGCCATGAGCCGGGACACCTCTAACTATGGCTACACCTTC. As protein: CAMSRDTSNYGYTF.

The table lists this clone with a few counts. The chain joins TRBV30 to TRBJ1-5; tentative D call: TRBD1 (6 bases). Trimming stripped 1 base from V and 5 bases from J, with 9 bases between. This CDR3 has 13 residues. In germline, CDR1 is GTSNPN, CDR2 SVGIG (reference sequence). The CDR3 spells CAWSGQEDQPQHF. The CDR3 DNA is TGTGCCTGGAGTGGACAGGAGGATCAGCCCCAGCATTTT.

This rearrangement joins TRBV6-5 to TRBJ1-1; the D gene is possibly TRBD1 (6 bases). This CDR3 contains 11 residues. Germline lookup yields CDR1 MNHEY and CDR2 SVGAGI. V gave up 7 bases and J gave up 8 bases, with 11 bases separating them. DNA for the CDR3: TGTGCCAGCACCCCGGACAGAGAAGCTTTCTTT. Encoded protein: CASTPDREAFF.

The chain links TRBV6-6 to TRBJ1-5; unclear D gene. Germline lookup yields CDR1 MNHNY and CDR2 SVGAGI (reference sequence). CDR3 length equals 12 residues. CDR3 amino acids: CAEGAAEQPQHF. CDR3 coding DNA: TGTGCAGAGGGCGCGGCGGAACAGCCCCAGCATTTT.

The V call is TRBV11-2, the J call TRBJ1-3, with no clear D. The CDR3 has 15 amino acids. V was pared by 1 base and J by 4 bases, with 11 bases between. Germline CDR1 SGHAT, CDR2 FQNNGV. The CDR3 DNA is TGTGCCAGCAGCTTAGTGGGCCCGGCAGGAAACACCATATATTTT. Its translation: CASSLVGPAGNTIYF.

The V call is TRBV14, the J call TRBJ1-1; D might be TRBD1 (5 bases). This CDR3 is 14 amino acids long. The V gene's germline CDR1 is SGHDN and CDR2 FVKESK. V was trimmed by 5 bases and J by 0 bases, leaving 10 bases between them. The CDR3 sequence: CASSLGLLNTEAFF. The CDR3 DNA reads as TGTGCCAGCAGCTTGGGACTCCTGAACACTGAAGCTTTCTTT.

DNA of the CDR3: TGTGCCAGTAGAGGGGAATCACCCCTCCACTTT. Protein: CASRGESPLHF. V usage is TRBV19 and J usage is TRBJ1-6, with D tentatively TRBD1 (5 bases). Germline-derived CDR1 and CDR2 are LNHDA and SQIVND (reference sequence). The CDR3 is 11 residues long. Deletions cut 6 bases from V and 10 bases from J, with 7 bases between.

The genes are TRBV12-5 and TRBJ1-3; no clear D gene. Trimming removed 3 bases from V and 0 bases from J, with 3 bases in between. Germline values: CDR1 LGHNT, CDR2 FRNRAP. The CDR3 covers 13 residues. For the CDR3, the DNA is TGTGCTAGTGGTTTTAGCTCTGGAAACACCATATATTTT. Translated, it gives CASGFSSGNTIYF.

This chain joins TRBV5-8 and TRBJ1-5; 11 positions agree with TRBD1. The CDR3 is 16 amino acids. Germline CDR1 SGHTS, CDR2 YDEGEE. Unmatched junction bases numbered 2, after V lost 1 base and J lost 2 bases. This CDR3 reads CASSLRTGGGNQPQHF. The CDR3 DNA reads TGTGCCAGCAGCTTGCGGACAGGGGGCGGCAATCAGCCCCAGCATTTT.

Details on this clone: Other nucleotide sequences in the sample specify the same CDR3. The rearrangement uses TRBV6-5 and TRBJ1-4; D is possibly TRBD1 (5 bases). The CDR3 runs 15 residues. Germline loops: CDR1 MNHEY, CDR2 SVGAGI. V dropped 6 bases and J dropped 0 bases, with 11 bases sitting between them. CDR3: CASSSDRATNEKLFF. CDR3 sequence (DNA): TGTGCCAGCAGCTCTGACAGAGCAACTAATGAAAAACTGTTTTTT.

The V gene is TRBV11-3, the J gene TRBJ2-1; 11 bases are a match to TRBD2. This CDR3 is built from 18 residues. V was clipped by 1 base and J by 5 bases; unmatched bases: 10. Germline assignment: CDR1 SGHNT and CDR2 YENEEA. The chain's CDR3 is CASSLVLRLAGGNNEQFF. Written as DNA, the CDR3 is TGTGCCAGCAGCTTAGTATTGCGTCTAGCGGGGGGCAACAATGAGCAGTTCTTC.

The chain couples TRBV6-2 or TRBV6-3 to TRBJ1-5; tentative D call: TRBD1 (6 bases). Per germline, CDR1 MNHEY and CDR2 SVGEGT. This CDR3 is built from 16 residues. V was trimmed by 6 bases and J by 0 bases, leaving 15 bases between them. CDR3 nucleotides: TGTGCCAGCAGCCTCACACCGACAGGTAGCAATCAGCCCCAGCATTTT. This translates into CASSLTPTGSNQPQHF.

CDR3 amino acids: CASKVEGIGGGRNEQFF. The CDR3 DNA sequence: TGTGCCAGTAAGGTGGAGGGGATAGGCGGGGGTCGCAATGAGCAGTTCTTC. V is TRBV19 and J is TRBJ2-1; 7 bases fit TRBD2. Germline V gene data show CDR1 as LNHDA and CDR2 as SQIVND (reference sequence). This CDR3 is built from 17 residues. V dropped 7 bases and J dropped 6; count of bases not matched to a gene: 18.

V usage is TRBV4-3 and J usage is TRBJ2-3; TRBD2 aligns across 7 bases. This CDR3 has 16 residues. The trim removed 1 base at V and 4 bases at J, leaving 8 bases unmatched. Germline V gene data show CDR1 as LGHNA and CDR2 as YSLEER. CDR3 protein: CASSQGSGGRSDTQYF. CDR3 in DNA: TGCGCCAGCAGCCAAGGCTCGGGGGGAAGGTCAGATACGCAGTATTTT.

This sequence joins TRBV15 and TRBJ2-7, with 8 bases fitting TRBD1. This CDR3 is 16 amino acids long. Looked up from germline, CDR1 is LNHNV and CDR2 is YYDKDF (reference sequence). Trimming at V came to 1 base and at J to 2 bases, leaving 7 bases not matched to a gene. The CDR3 sequence: CATSRGKPGGPYEQYF. The DNA for the CDR3 is TGTGCCACCAGCAGAGGAAAACCAGGGGGCCCCTACGAGCAGTACTTC.

This clone appeared a few times. The J gene is TRBJ2-7, the V gene TRBV7-9, with a possible D match to TRBD1 (6 bases). This CDR3 region has 13 residues. The germline CDR1 and CDR2 sequences are SEHNR and FQNEAQ (reference sequence). The V end was cut by 0 bases, the J end by 3 bases, with 6 bases between. The CDR3 DNA follows: TGTGCCAGCAGCTTAGCACAGGGCTACGAGCAGTACGTC. This encodes CASSLAQGYEQYV.

CDR3 sequence reads: CASSATGVDTIYF. CDR3 bases: TGTGCCAGTAGTGCGACAGGGGTGGACACCATATATTTT. This chain links TRBV19 with TRBJ1-3; 8 nucleotides agree with TRBD1. V gave up 5 bases and J gave up 8 bases; unmatched junction bases: 5. CDR3 length: 13 amino acids. Germline lookup yields CDR1 LNHDA and CDR2 SQIVND (reference sequence). Together with reference TRBV19 and TRBJ1-3, the CDR3 gives the full variable domain: DGGITQSPKYLFRKEGQNVTLSCEQNLNHDAMYWYRQDPGQGLRLIYYSQIVNDFQKGDIAEGYSVSREKKESFPLTVTSAQKNPTAFYLCASSATGVDTIYFGEGSWLTVV.